The rows below give T cell receptor beta chains drawn from one sample of a study of graft-versus-host responses after intestinal transplantation. Generated by immunoSEQ multiplex PCR, the TCRdb table keeps only in-frame clones and is missing some. Seen here are about 11,000 clones, roughly 80% observed once, and the top ten hold 9% to 10%. The specimen comprised ileum tissue, sampled 23 days after intestinal transplant. The origin of the receptors is a human patient who received an intestinal transplant, so some T cells may come from the graft donor. The CDR3 runs from the conserved cysteine through the conserved F or W. D genes are given only for firm matches. Expanded clones get a size class; other rows say once, few or many, or leave the size out.

cdr3_nt cdr3_aa v_call clone_size d_call j_call
TGTGCCAGTAGTGCCGGCCCGAAGGGCCCGGGGGGGCAGTTCTTC CASSAGPKGPGGQFF TRBV19 . TRBD2 TRBJ2-1
TGTGCCAGCAGTGAATCTCTAGCCCCGATTAATTCACCCCTCCACTTT CASSESLAPINSPLHF TRBV2 . . TRBJ1-6
TGCGCCAGCAGCTTGGTGATACGGACTAGCGGGAAAGAGCAGTACTTC CASSLVIRTSGKEQYF TRBV5-1 few TRBD2 TRBJ2-7
TGTGCCAGCAGTTTAGAGACCCAGTACTTC CASSLETQYF TRBV28 . . TRBJ2-5
TGTGCCAGCAGCTTCCTGGACGGATCTAATTCACCCCTCCACTTT CASSFLDGSNSPLHF TRBV7-9 . . TRBJ1-6
TGTGCCAGCAGCTTCAGGTCTGTATTCGGGTCCTACGAGCAGTACTTC CASSFRSVFGSYEQYF TRBV5-5 . . TRBJ2-7
TGTGCCAGTAGGGGTTCAAGTGTTGATGGCTACACCTTC CASRGSSVDGYTF TRBV19 . . TRBJ1-2
TGCGCCGGCGGGGACAGGGCAGACTACGAGCAGTACTTC CAGGDRADYEQYF TRBV23-1 . TRBD1 TRBJ2-7
. CASLKVGVGTF TRBV6-1 large . TRBJ1-2
TGTGCCAGCAGCTGGTTCGGGGGATCTAACTATGGCTACACCTTC CASSWFGGSNYGYTF TRBV5-5 . . TRBJ1-2
TGTGCCAGTAAAGGGGGTCCTTACACTGAAGCTTTCTTT CASKGGPYTEAFF TRBV19 . . TRBJ1-1
TGTGCCAGCAGCGACCAGGGTTTGGCGGACACTGAAGCTTTCTTT CASSDQGLADTEAFF TRBV9 . . TRBJ1-1
TGCGCCAGCAGTTCACAGGGGTTTACCTATGGCTACACCTTC CASSSQGFTYGYTF TRBV5-1 . TRBD1 TRBJ1-2
TGTGCCAGTACCACTCTAGTGGGGAGCAATCAGCCCCAGCATTTT CASTTLVGSNQPQHF TRBV19 . . TRBJ1-5
TGTGCCAGCTCACCCTTAGACAGTATCCAAGAGACCCAGTACTTC CASSPLDSIQETQYF TRBV18 . . TRBJ2-5
TGCGCCAGCAGCTTGGTGGACCAAGCCTCCTACGAGCAGTACTTC CASSLVDQASYEQYF TRBV5-1 . . TRBJ2-7
TGCGCCAGCAGCCAAGATCCTAGCGGGGGGACCTACTACGAGCAGTACTTC CASSQDPSGGTYYEQYF TRBV4-3 . TRBD2 TRBJ2-7
TGTGCCAGCAGCGTAGGGACTAGCGGGGGCACAGATACGCAGTATTTT CASSVGTSGGTDTQYF TRBV9 . TRBD2 TRBJ2-3
TGCGCCAGCAGACAGACAGGGAATGAGCAGTTCTTC CASRQTGNEQFF TRBV5-1 . TRBD1 TRBJ2-1
TGTGCCAGCAGCGTACAGCCGACCATGGACGAGCAGTACTTC CASSVQPTMDEQYF TRBV9 . . TRBJ2-7
TGTGCCATCAATAGTCCGAGGACTGAAGCTTTCTTT CAINSPRTEAFF TRBV10-3 few . TRBJ1-1
TGTGCCAGCAGTGCGACAGGGGTGTACGAGCAGTACTTC CASSATGVYEQYF TRBV2 . TRBD1 TRBJ2-7
TGTGCCAGCAGTTTATGGGGGGCGATGGACGAGCAGTACTTC CASSLWGAMDEQYF TRBV28 . . TRBJ2-7
TGTGCCAGCAGCCCTCGACAGTCCTATGGCTACACCTTC CASSPRQSYGYTF TRBV7-6 . . TRBJ1-2
TGTGCCAGTAGTATCTTTGGGGCCAACGGGGAGCTGTTTTTT CASSIFGANGELFF TRBV19 medium-sized . TRBJ2-2
TGTGCCAGCAGTCTAATATGGACAGGGAAAGAGACCCAGTACTTC CASSLIWTGKETQYF TRBV6-5 . TRBD1 TRBJ2-5
TGCAGCGTGGCCGATTCCTACGAGCAGTACTTC CSVADSYEQYF TRBV29-1 . . TRBJ2-7
TGTGCCAGCAGTTCCCTAGTAGATGAGACCCAGTACTTC CASSSLVDETQYF TRBV6-6 . . TRBJ2-5
TGCGCCAGCAGCCTTTCCATCTTCCGAGGGCGAAACACCATATATTTT CASSLSIFRGRNTIYF TRBV4-3 . . TRBJ1-3
TGTGCCAGCAGCTTGGGGTATAGCTCCTACAATGAGCAGTTCTTC CASSLGYSSYNEQFF TRBV11-2 . . TRBJ2-1
TGTGCCAGTCAGCCTAGAGGGAGCTCCTACAATGAGCAGTTCTTC CASQPRGSSYNEQFF TRBV28 . . TRBJ2-1
TGTGCCAGCAGCTTAGTCTTTGGGGGGGGCGCTGGCTACACCTTC CASSLVFGGGAGYTF TRBV7-2 . . TRBJ1-2
TGTGCCAGCAGCATCCGCCGCGACAGGACGAACACCGGGGAGCTGTTTTTT CASSIRRDRTNTGELFF TRBV9 . . TRBJ2-2
TGCGCCAGCAGAACAAGCGGGCGGAACTACAATGAGCAGTTCTTC CASRTSGRNYNEQFF TRBV5-1 . . TRBJ2-1
TGTGCCAGCAGCGTAGCAGGGAGACTTATTAGGAATGAGCAGTTCTTC CASSVAGRLIRNEQFF TRBV9 . . TRBJ2-1
TGTGCCAGCAGCTCCCCCGGGGCCCAGTACTTC CASSSPGAQYF TRBV7-2 . . TRBJ2-5
TGCAGCGTCACGCCGCCAACTAGTGGGGGCCCCAATGAGCAGTTCTTC CSVTPPTSGGPNEQFF TRBV29-1 . . TRBJ2-1
TGTGCCAGCAGCTTAGTGGTCGGTGATACAGATATGCAGTATTTT CASSLVVGDTDMQYF TRBV7-8 . . TRBJ2-3
TGTGCCAGCAGCTTAGCGCCGGTGCTAGCGGGAGAATCAAGGGCCAAAAACATTCAGTACTTC CASSLAPVLAGESRAKNIQYF TRBV7-8 . TRBD2 TRBJ2-4
TGCGCCAGCAGCCAGCCGCGGAGCTACGAGCAGTACTTC CASSQPRSYEQYF TRBV5-4 . . TRBJ2-7
TGTGCCAGCAGTTCACAGGGAGGTGGAAACACCATATATTTT CASSSQGGGNTIYF TRBV6-6 . . TRBJ1-3
TGTGCCAGCAGTCCTGGGACTAGCGGGATCTCCTACGAGCAGTACTTC CASSPGTSGISYEQYF TRBV27 once TRBD2 TRBJ2-7
TGTGCCAGCAAGGGCGGAACCTACGAGCAGTACTTC CASKGGTYEQYF TRBV6-5 once . TRBJ2-7
TGTGCCAGCAGTTACCCTACGGAGGGGGACTACGAGCAGTACTTC CASSYPTEGDYEQYF TRBV6-6 . . TRBJ2-7
TGTGCCAGTAGTGACGGACCATACGAGCAGTACTTC CASSDGPYEQYF TRBV19 . . TRBJ2-7
TGCGCCAGCAGCCAAGTAGAAACGGGTGACGACTACGAGCAGTACTTC CASSQVETGDDYEQYF TRBV4-3 few . TRBJ2-7
TGTGCCAGCAGTCCCCAGGGCTTGACGGTCAAGGAGACCCAGTACTTC CASSPQGLTVKETQYF TRBV25-1 . . TRBJ2-5
TGTGCCACATCGGTCGGGAGCTCCTACGAGCAGTACTTC CATSVGSSYEQYF TRBV7-2 . . TRBJ2-7
TGTGCCAGCAGCCAATGGGGAACGGGGCTTGGCACTGAAGCTTTCTTT CASSQWGTGLGTEAFF TRBV4-2 . . TRBJ1-1
TGTGCCAGCAGTTTCCCTCTAGCGGGGTTTACCTACGAGCAGTACTTC CASSFPLAGFTYEQYF TRBV28 . TRBD2 TRBJ2-7
TGTGCCAGTAGTAGAGGGCCGTTCGGCCAGGGCAAGACCGAGCAGTACTTC CASSRGPFGQGKTEQYF TRBV19 . . TRBJ2-7
TGTGCCAGCAGCCAAGAAGGGGATCCATCCTACGAGCAGTACTTC CASSQEGDPSYEQYF TRBV4-2 . . TRBJ2-7
TGTGCCAGTAGTCAAAGACAGTCCTACGAGCAGTACTTC CASSQRQSYEQYF TRBV6-1 once . TRBJ2-7
TGTGCCAGCAGTTATTGGACTAGCGCAGCAGATACGCAGTATTTT CASSYWTSAADTQYF TRBV27 . TRBD2 TRBJ2-3
TGTGCCAGTAGGACAGGGACGGGAGATACGCAGTATTTT CASRTGTGDTQYF TRBV2 . TRBD1 TRBJ2-3
TGTGCCTGGAGTGGGCGACTAAGCGGGTCCCTTAGCACAGATACGCAGTATTTT CAWSGRLSGSLSTDTQYF TRBV30 . . TRBJ2-3